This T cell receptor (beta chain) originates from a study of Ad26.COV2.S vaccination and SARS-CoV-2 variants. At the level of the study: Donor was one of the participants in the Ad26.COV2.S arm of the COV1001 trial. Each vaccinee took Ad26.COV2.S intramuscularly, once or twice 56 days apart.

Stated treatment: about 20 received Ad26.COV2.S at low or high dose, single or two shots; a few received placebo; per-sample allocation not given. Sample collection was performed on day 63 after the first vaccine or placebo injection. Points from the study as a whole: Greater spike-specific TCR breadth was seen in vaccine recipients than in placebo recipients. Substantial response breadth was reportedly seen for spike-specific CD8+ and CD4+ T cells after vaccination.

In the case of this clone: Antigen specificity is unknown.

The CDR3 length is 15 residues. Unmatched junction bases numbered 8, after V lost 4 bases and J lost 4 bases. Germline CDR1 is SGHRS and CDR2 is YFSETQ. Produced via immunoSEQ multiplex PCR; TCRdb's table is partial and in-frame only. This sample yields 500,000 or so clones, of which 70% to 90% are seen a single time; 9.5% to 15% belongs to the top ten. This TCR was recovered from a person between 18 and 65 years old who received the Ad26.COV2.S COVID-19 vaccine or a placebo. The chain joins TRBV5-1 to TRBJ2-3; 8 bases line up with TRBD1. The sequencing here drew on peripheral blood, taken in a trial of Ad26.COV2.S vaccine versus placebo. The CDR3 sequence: CASSPKDREADTQYF. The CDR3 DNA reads TGCGCCAGCAGCCCCAAGGACAGGGAGGCAGATACGCAGTATTTT.